Below are 32 T cell receptor beta chains sequenced from a single sample in a study of regulatory T cells in long-lasting Graves disease. Time point reported: newly diagnosed GD, antithyroid drugs for less than 3 months. Isolated PBMC RNA provided the starting material for the TCR library. With iRepertoire HTBI primers and Arm-PCR of CDR3 regions, TCR beta libraries were built. A single record per CDR3 protein comes from TCRdb applying MiXCR to the multiplex PCR reads. The sample has 400,000 to 500,000 distinct CDR3 sequences; 11% to 15% are singletons. This same sample was also taken into another study, of T cells in Graves' hyperthyroidism and ophthalmopathy.

Sequencing used peripheral blood mononuclear cells (PBMCs), obtained at new diagnosis, from a patient treated with antithyroid drugs. Source of these receptors: a woman between 50 and 59 years old with Graves disease.

The chain carries TRBV25-1 and TRBJ2-2, with 7 bases that match TRBD2. The germline V gene has CDR1 MGHDK and CDR2 SYGVNS. This CDR3 is 14 amino acids long. Trimming took 3 bases from V and 5 from J; bases not matched to a gene: 3. The CDR3 sequence: CASSDPGGTGELFF. The CDR3, as DNA: TGTGCCAGCAGTGATCCCGGGGGGACCGGGGAGCTGTTTTTT.

This clonotype was seen repeatedly, ten times or more. CDR3 residues: CASSSTWTLSGNTIYF. The CDR3 DNA reads as TGTGCCAGCAGTTCGACCTGGACACTCTCTGGAAACACCATATATTTT. The chain carries TRBV28 and TRBJ1-3; D is possibly TRBD1 (5 bases). Germline CDR1 MDHEN, CDR2 SYDVKM. V dropped 4 bases and J dropped 0 bases, with 13 bases sitting between them. There are 16 residues in the CDR3.

The chain is built from TRBV30 and TRBJ2-2; D call uncertain. V lost 5 bases and J 5 bases, leaving 9 bases between the germline ends. The CDR3 covers 12 residues. Germline CDR1 reads GTSNPN; CDR2 reads SVGIG (reference sequence). The CDR3 reads CAWLQWTGELFF. CDR3 bases: TGTGCCTGGTTACAGTGGACCGGGGAGCTGTTTTTT.

The chain uses TRBV5-1 and TRBJ1-1; D is perhaps TRBD1 (6 bases). Germline V gives CDR1 SGHRS, CDR2 YFSETQ. The CDR3 sequence is 15 residues long. V was pared by 4 bases and J by 1 base, with 14 bases between. CDR3 DNA: TGCGCCAGCAGCAAGACGACAGGTGCGAACACTGAAGCTTTCTTT. Its protein is CASSKTTGANTEAFF.

This clonotype was detected ten times or more. The chain carries TRBV3-1 and TRBJ2-5, with TRBD1 identical over 7 bases. This CDR3 is built from 16 residues. Per germline, CDR1 LGHDT and CDR2 YNNKEL (reference sequence). V trimming: 1 base; J trimming: 2 bases; junction bases outside the gene matches: 7. DNA of the CDR3: TGTGCCAGCAGCCAAGCCCTCGGGACAGCTCAAGAGACCCAGTACTTC. Its protein is CASSQALGTAQETQYF.

In this sample, this clonotype turned up many times. The rearrangement links TRBV7-9 to TRBJ2-1; D is possibly TRBD1 (5 bases). The V and J ends lost 1 base and 1 base respectively, with 14 bases between them. The CDR3 sequence is 17 residues long. CDR1 is SEHNR, CDR2 FQNEAQ, per germline (reference sequence). The chain's CDR3 is CASSLGGRGISYNEQFF. CDR3 DNA: TGTGCCAGCAGCTTAGGGGGAAGGGGTATATCCTACAATGAGCAGTTCTTC. The entire variable domain, with the rest obtained from reference TRBV7-9 and TRBJ2-1, is as follows: DTGVSQNPRHKITKRGQNVTFRCDPISEHNRLYWYRQTLGQGPEFLTYFQNEAQLEKSRLLSDRFSAERPKGSFSTLEIQRTEQGDSAMYLCASSLGGRGISYNEQFFGPGTRLTVL.

This chain links TRBV6-5 with TRBJ2-5; a possible D gene is TRBD1 (6 bases). The CDR3 has 12 residues. Trimming cost V 2 bases and J 7 bases, with 8 bases left between them. Germline loops: CDR1 MNHEY, CDR2 SVGAGI. The CDR3: CASSYGRGTQYF. As DNA, the CDR3 is TGTGCCAGCAGTTACGGCAGGGGGACCCAGTACTTC.

Of note for this clonotype: A read error likely explains this, since a far larger clone differs by one base. The CDR3 does not close with the conserved phenylalanine or tryptophan, likely indicating a read error. This rearrangement joins TRBV7-2 to TRBJ2-3, with D possibly TRBD2 on 6 matching bases. Germline loops: CDR1 SGHTA, CDR2 FQGNSA. The CDR3 is made up of 13 amino acids. Trimming took 1 base from V and 4 from J, leaving 6 bases between them. The CDR3 spells CASSLGLADTQYS. Written as DNA, the CDR3 is TGTGCCAGCAGCTTAGGACTAGCAGATACGCAGTATTCT.

This clonotype was seen a handful of times. The chain's CDR3 is CASSYDRLAHEQFF. CDR3 sequence (DNA): TGTGCCAGCAGTTATGACAGGTTGGCCCATGAGCAGTTCTTC. The chain has TRBV6-5 and TRBJ2-1; TRBD1 might be the D (6 bases). Trimming pared 3 bases from V and 8 bases from J, leaving 14 bases between. This CDR3 spans 14 amino acids. The germline gives CDR1 MNHEY, CDR2 SVGAGI.

This clonotype showed up many times. The chain uses TRBV11-1 and TRBJ2-7; TRBD2 agrees at 8 bases. V trimming: 5 bases; J trimming: 3 bases; junction bases outside the gene matches: 9. CDR3 length: 15 amino acids. The germline V gene has CDR1 SGHAT and CDR2 FQDESV (reference sequence). This CDR3 reads CASSVRGDSLYEQYF. The CDR3 bases are TGTGCCAGCAGCGTGCGGGGGGACTCTCTCTACGAGCAGTACTTC. The entire variable domain, with the rest obtained from reference TRBV11-1 and TRBJ2-7, is as follows: EAEVAQSPRYKITEKSQAVAFWCDPISGHATLYWYRQILGQGPELLVQFQDESVVDDSQLPKDRFSAERLKGVDSTLKIQPAELGDSAMYLCASSVRGDSLYEQYFGPGTRLTVT.

The chain joins TRBV5-1 to TRBJ1-3; possible D gene TRBD1, 5 bases. Germline assignment: CDR1 SGHRS and CDR2 YFSETQ. V gave up 3 bases and J gave up 1 base, with 8 bases separating them. The CDR3 consists of 14 residues. The CDR3 DNA follows: TGCGCCAGCAGCTCGGGACTTTCTGGAAACACCATATATTTT. Translated, it gives CASSSGLSGNTIYF. The variable domain in full, with the rest retrieved from reference TRBV5-1 and TRBJ1-3, is KAGVTQTPRYLIKTRGQQVTLSCSPISGHRSVSWYQQTPGQGLQFLFEYFSETQRNKGNFPGRFSGRQFSNSRSEMNVSTLELGDSALYLCASSSGLSGNTIYFGEGSWLTVV.

To note about this clonotype: A much larger clone lies a single base off, so this may be a read error. V is TRBV18 and J is TRBJ2-5; D gene ambiguous. Trimming stripped 5 bases from V and 2 bases from J, with 15 bases between. Germline lookup yields CDR1 KGHSH and CDR2 LQKENI. The CDR3 covers 15 residues. In DNA, the CDR3 is TGTGCCAGCTCAAGACGTCAGAGCTTGCAAGAGACCCAGTACTTC. Protein product: CASSRRQSLQETQYF.

This clonotype was counted many times. The chain uses TRBV7-9 and TRBJ1-2; unclear D gene. Deletions cut 2 bases from V and 8 bases from J, with 12 bases between. The V gene's germline CDR1 is SEHNR and CDR2 FQNEAQ (reference sequence). This CDR3 has 13 residues. The CDR3: CASSLSPAVGYTF. CDR3 DNA: TGTGCCAGCAGCTTAAGTCCGGCCGTCGGCTACACCTTC.

This clonotype was seen at least ten times. CDR3 in DNA: TGTGCCTGTTCGAAATCCTCCAGGGAGACCCAGTACTTC. Its translation is CACSKSSRETQYF. This rearrangement joins TRBV30 to TRBJ2-5; D not certain. Per germline, CDR1 GTSNPN and CDR2 SVGIG (reference sequence). The CDR3 is 13 residues long. The V gene lost 6 bases and the J gene lost 5 bases, with 16 bases spanning the gap.

This clonotype appeared a few times. The CDR3 loop reads CATSRDPVSGGNTIYF. The CDR3 DNA reads as TGTGCCACCAGCAGAGATCCCGTTTCTGGAGGAAACACCATATATTTT. J is TRBJ1-3 and V is TRBV15; D uncertain. The germline V gene has CDR1 LNHNV and CDR2 YYDKDF (reference sequence). The V gene lost 0 bases and the J gene lost 4 bases, with 13 bases spanning the gap. The CDR3 length is 16 residues.

In this sample, this clonotype turned up many times. The V gene is TRBV28, the J gene TRBJ1-1; D is unresolved. CDR3 length equals 12 residues. The V gene's germline CDR1 is MDHEN and CDR2 SYDVKM. V dropped 4 bases and J dropped 5 bases, with 8 bases sitting between them. Here the CDR3 DNA reads TGTGCCAGCAGTTCCACCCATACTGAAGCTTTCTTT. This codes for CASSSTHTEAFF.

This clonotype was counted at least ten times. The rearrangement joins TRBV28 to TRBJ2-7; the match to TRBD2 covers 7 bases. CDR1 is MDHEN and CDR2 is SYDVKM in the germline V gene. The CDR3 length is 15 residues. After removal of 8 bases from V and 1 base from J, the junction contained 11 bases not matched to a gene. CDR3 nucleotides: TGTGCCAGCGGTGTGGGACTAACCGAGTCCTACGAGCAGTACTTC. Protein sequence: CASGVGLTESYEQYF.

The rearrangement uses TRBV6-1 and TRBJ2-1; no definite D call. The V end lost 6 bases, the J end lost 9 bases, and 9 bases lay between the germline ends. Germline assignment: CDR1 MNHNS and CDR2 SASEGT. The CDR3 is 11 residues long. CDR3 sequence reads: CASRSVVEQFF. For the CDR3, the DNA is TGTGCCAGCAGGTCGGTGGTTGAGCAGTTCTTC.

As concerns this clonotype: With a much larger clone just one base away, this may be a read error. This chain uses TRBV6-2 or TRBV6-3 with TRBJ2-3; D ambiguous. The CDR3 runs to 13 residues. Trimming cost V 5 bases and J 4 bases, with 10 bases left between them. Germline CDR1 is MNHEY and CDR2 is SVGEGT. CDR3 in amino acids: CASSEQRPDTQYF. CDR3 coding DNA: TGTGCCAGCAGTGAACAGCGCCCAGATACGCAGTATTTT.

The V call is TRBV2, the J call TRBJ2-3; D uncertain. V gave up 5 bases and J gave up 0 bases, with 18 bases separating them. The CDR3 spans 17 residues. Germline assignment: CDR1 SNHLY and CDR2 FYNNEI. The CDR3 coding sequence is TGTGCCAGCAGTCCAAACCCGGGCGTGTTGAGCACAGATACGCAGTATTTT. Residues: CASSPNPGVLSTDTQYF.

The J gene is TRBJ2-7, the V gene TRBV25-1; 8 nucleotides align to TRBD2. Trimming at V came to 4 bases and at J to 2 bases, leaving 7 bases not matched to a gene. Looked up from germline, CDR1 is MGHDK and CDR2 is SYGVNS. This CDR3 has 15 residues. In nucleotides, the CDR3 is TGTGCCAGCAGTGCATCTAGCGGGCGCGCCTACGAGCAGTACTTC. It yields the protein CASSASSGRAYEQYF.

Notes on this clonotype: This could be a read error, since a much larger clone is one nucleotide away. This chain connects TRBV12-3 or TRBV12-4 to TRBJ2-7; 11 bases are shared with TRBD1. The CDR3 contains 14 residues. In DNA form, the CDR3 reads TGTGCCAGCAGTGAGGACAGGGGGCACTACGAGCGGTACTTC. Translation: CASSEDRGHYERYF.

This clonotype came up many times. The V and J genes are TRBV3-1 and TRBJ2-4, with TRBD2 as a possible D gene (5 bases). The CDR3 runs 13 residues. Germline CDR1 LGHDT, CDR2 YNNKEL (reference sequence). Trimming removed 1 base at V and 9 bases at J, with 10 bases between. This CDR3 reads CASSQGGYGIQYF. The CDR3 bases are TGTGCCAGCAGCCAAGGAGGGTATGGCATTCAGTACTTC.

The CDR3 bases are TGTGCCAGCAGCGCGGGACAGGGGAGGACAGATACGCAGTATTTT. Translated: CASSAGQGRTDTQYF. This chain connects TRBV13 to TRBJ2-3; 10 positions match TRBD1. Germline V lookup: CDR1 PRHDT, CDR2 FYEKMQ (reference sequence). Trimming took 5 bases from V and 3 from J; bases not matched to a gene: 5. This CDR3 contains 15 residues.

This clonotype was observed many times. V is TRBV7-9 and J is TRBJ1-1; a weak D match, TRBD1 (5 bases). Germline lookup yields CDR1 SEHNR and CDR2 FQNEAQ (reference sequence). The CDR3 length is 15 residues. V was cut by 5 bases and J by 5 bases, with 18 bases left in between. DNA for the CDR3: TGTGCCAGCAGCCCCAGGAGTAGGGGTGAAACTGAAGCTTTCTTT. Its translation: CASSPRSRGETEAFF.

This clonotype was seen ten or more times. The chain combines TRBV11-2 with TRBJ2-7, with 9 bases that match TRBD1. Germline V gene data show CDR1 as SGHAT and CDR2 as FQNNGV. This CDR3 contains 19 residues. Unmatched junction bases numbered 16, after V lost 1 base and J lost 3 bases. CDR3 in amino acids: CASSLGGYRGPLPLYEQYF. The CDR3 bases are TGTGCCAGCAGCTTAGGGGGGTACAGGGGGCCTCTCCCCCTCTACGAGCAGTACTTC.

This clonotype was found a few times. This rearrangement joins TRBV20-1 to TRBJ2-1; 8 bases agree with TRBD2. This CDR3 has 19 residues. From germline, CDR1 is DFQATT and CDR2 SNEGSKA (reference sequence). V lost 5 bases to trimming and J lost 3 bases; unmatched junction nucleotides: 21. DNA of the CDR3: TGCAGTGCTCCCCGGGGGGGGAGCTTGGGGCTAGCGAGCTACAATGAGCAGTTCTTC. It is translated as CSAPRGGSLGLASYNEQFF.

V and J are TRBV5-1 and TRBJ2-7; 9 bases are a match to TRBD1. The length of the CDR3 is 15 residues. Unmatched junction bases numbered 12, after V lost 4 bases and J lost 7 bases. Germline V lookup: CDR1 SGHRS, CDR2 YFSETQ. The CDR3: CASSNRDRVKHEQYF. As DNA, the CDR3 is TGCGCCAGCAGCAACCGGGACAGGGTAAAGCATGAGCAGTACTTC.

This clonotype appeared many times. This chain links TRBV6-1 with TRBJ2-2, with TRBD2 matching over 10 bases. The CDR3 runs to 16 residues. From germline, CDR1 is MNHNS and CDR2 SASEGT. V lost 0 bases to trimming and J lost 6 bases; unmatched junction nucleotides: 4. The CDR3 spells CASSEAWLAGAGELFF. The CDR3 region has the DNA TGTGCCAGCAGTGAAGCCTGGCTAGCGGGGGCCGGGGAGCTGTTTTTT.

This clonotype was observed many times. V is TRBV7-2 and J is TRBJ2-5; D tentatively reads TRBD1 or TRBD2 (5 bases each). The CDR3 contains 16 residues. Per germline, CDR1 SGHTA and CDR2 FQGNSA. The V end was cut by 0 bases, the J end by 2 bases, with 13 bases between. For the CDR3, the DNA is TGTGCCAGCAGCTTAGCCCAGGGATGGGGGCAAGAGACCCAGTACTTC. It is translated as CASSLAQGWGQETQYF.

This clonotype has a count of ten or more. The J gene is TRBJ1-2, the V gene TRBV28, with D hard to call. The germline V gene has CDR1 MDHEN and CDR2 SYDVKM. The ends were cut back, 7 bases at V and 2 bases at J, with 8 bases in the middle. The CDR3 contains 12 residues. CDR3 residues: CASISGNYGYTF. The DNA for the CDR3 is TGTGCCAGCATCTCCGGGAACTATGGCTACACCTTC.

This clonotype was counted between two and nine times. This chain joins TRBV7-7 and TRBJ2-3; TRBD1 or TRBD2 may be the D gene (5 bases each). The length of the CDR3 is 13 residues. Trimming cost V 5 bases and J 6 bases, with 12 bases left between them. The germline V gene encodes CDR1 SSHAT and CDR2 FNYEAQ (reference sequence). The CDR3 DNA reads TGTGCCAGCAGCACCGACTGGGGGGATACGCAGTATTTT. Protein: CASSTDWGDTQYF.